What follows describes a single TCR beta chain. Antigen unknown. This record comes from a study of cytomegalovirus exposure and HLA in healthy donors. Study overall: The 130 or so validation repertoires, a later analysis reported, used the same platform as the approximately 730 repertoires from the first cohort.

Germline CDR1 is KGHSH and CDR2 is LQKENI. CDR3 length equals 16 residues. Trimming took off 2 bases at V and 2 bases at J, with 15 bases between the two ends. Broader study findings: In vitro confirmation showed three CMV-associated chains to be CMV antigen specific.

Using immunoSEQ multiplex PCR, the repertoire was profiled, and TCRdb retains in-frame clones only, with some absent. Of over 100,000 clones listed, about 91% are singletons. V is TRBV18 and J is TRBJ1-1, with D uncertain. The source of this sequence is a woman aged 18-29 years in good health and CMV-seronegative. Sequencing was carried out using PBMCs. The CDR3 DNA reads TGTGCCAGCTCACCAAGTTCCGGCACAGTTAACACTGAAGCTTTCTTT. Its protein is CASSPSSGTVNTEAFF.